One and the same sample provided the 19 T cell receptor beta chains below, sequenced in a study of shared clonotypes between healthy human individuals. The table came from immunoSEQ multiplex PCR; TCRdb's copy has only in-frame clones and leaves some out. Among about a million clones listed, around four fifths were seen once. Sequencing was performed on memory CD4+ T cells sorted from blood. Subset indicated: CD45RA-negative fraction. The receptor set was obtained from a young man in good health.

The V call is TRBV30, the J call TRBJ1-6; D remains unclear. Between the trimmed V and J ends, which lost 4 bases and 6 bases, there was a span of 10 bases. This CDR3 region has 13 residues. CDR1 is GTSNPN and CDR2 is SVGIG in the germline V gene (reference sequence). As DNA, the CDR3 is TGTGCCTGGACCCCCGGCCGTAATTCACCCCTCCACTTT. Residues: CAWTPGRNSPLHF. Drawing the rest from reference TRBV30 and TRBJ1-6, the complete variable domain is SQTIHQWPATLVQPVGSPLSLECTVEGTSNPNLYWYRQAAGRGLQLLFYSVGIGQISSEVPQNLSASRPQDRQFILSSKKLLLSDSGFYLCAWTPGRNSPLHFGNGTRLTVT.

This clone was found once. The genes are TRBV11-1 and TRBJ2-3; TRBD1 aligns across 7 bases. Germline V gene sequence: CDR1 SGHAT, CDR2 FQDESV (reference sequence). V gave up 6 bases and J gave up 0 bases; unmatched junction bases: 3. There are 14 residues in the CDR3. The CDR3 DNA sequence: TGTGCCAGCAGACGGGACAGCAGCACAGATACGCAGTATTTT. Encoded protein: CASRRDSSTDTQYF.

This clone was counted a few times. V and J are TRBV10-3 and TRBJ1-5; no reliable D call. CDR1 is ENHRY, CDR2 SYGVKD, per germline. There are 13 residues in the CDR3. V shed 0 bases and J shed 6 bases, with 6 bases lying between them. The CDR3 DNA reads as TGTGCCATCAGTGAGTCGTGGGCTCAGCCCCAGCATTTT. This encodes CAISESWAQPQHF.

This clone was found many times. The chain is built from TRBV19 and TRBJ2-7; TRBD2 aligns across 7 bases. V lost 4 bases and J lost 2; bases outside the gene matches: 5. Germline CDR1 and CDR2: LNHDA and SQIVND (reference sequence). This CDR3 is built from 14 residues. In DNA, the CDR3 is TGTGCCAGTAGTACAGGGCGGGAGCCCTACGAGCAGTACTTC. Protein product: CASSTGREPYEQYF.

The V and J genes are TRBV5-1 and TRBJ2-3; perhaps D is TRBD1 or TRBD2 (6 bases each). This CDR3 is 17 amino acids long. Germline V gives CDR1 SGHRS, CDR2 YFSETQ. The V gene lost 4 bases and the J gene lost 2 bases, with 20 bases spanning the gap. This chain's CDR3 is CASSDGPAGHPTDTQYF. The CDR3 nucleotides are TGCGCCAGCAGCGATGGACCGGCGGGACATCCCACAGATACGCAGTATTTT.

As to this clone: Within the sample, other DNA sequences also encode this same CDR3. The chain is built from TRBV2 and TRBJ1-5; a weak D match, TRBD1 (5 bases). V lost 4 bases, J lost 6 bases, and 10 bases lay in between. There are 13 residues in the CDR3. Looked up from germline, CDR1 is SNHLY and CDR2 is FYNNEI. The DNA for the CDR3 is TGTGCCAGCAGTGGTCAGGGCCCTCAGCCCCAGCATTTT. Protein: CASSGQGPQPQHF.

This chain uses TRBV29-1 with TRBJ2-1; D may be TRBD2 (6 bases). This CDR3 has 16 residues. The germline V gene encodes CDR1 SQVTM and CDR2 ANQGSEA. V was clipped by 1 base and J by 1 base, with 14 bases between them. CDR3: CSVEGLGLTSYNEQFF. Written as DNA, the CDR3 is TGCAGCGTTGAAGGCTTGGGACTGACATCCTACAATGAGCAGTTCTTC.

This sequence joins TRBV6-6 and TRBJ1-1; 8 nucleotides match TRBD1. CDR1 is MNHNY and CDR2 is SVGAGI in the germline V gene (reference sequence). Trimming cost V 4 bases and J 5 bases; bases outside gene matches: 6. The CDR3 has 14 residues. Here the CDR3 DNA reads TGTGCCAGCAGTTCAGGACAGGGACGAACTGAAGCTTTCTTT. Translating gives CASSSGQGRTEAFF.

The rearrangement links TRBV12-5 to TRBJ2-7; TRBD1 matches 10 bases. V was clipped by 4 bases and J by 0 bases; unmatched bases: 9. The CDR3 is 17 amino acids. Germline V gene sequence: CDR1 LGHNT, CDR2 FRNRAP. As DNA, the CDR3 is TGTGCTAGTGGTTCCGGACAGGGGGGGGCGACCTCCTACGAGCAGTACTTC. Its protein is CASGSGQGGATSYEQYF.

The chain has TRBV7-2 and TRBJ2-1; D is undetermined. The CDR3 is made up of 15 amino acids. Trimming pared 5 bases from V and 4 bases from J, leaving 15 bases between. The germline V gene encodes CDR1 SGHTA and CDR2 FQGNSA. The CDR3 sequence: CASSRELGFYNEQFF. The CDR3 DNA reads as TGTGCCAGCAGCCGAGAATTAGGGTTTTACAATGAGCAGTTCTTC.

This chain connects TRBV5-4 to TRBJ1-6; TRBD1 agrees at 7 bases. The CDR3 sequence is 16 residues long. The germline V gene has CDR1 SGHNT and CDR2 YYREEE (reference sequence). V trimming: 4 bases; J trimming: 6 bases; junction bases outside the gene matches: 10. This CDR3 reads CASSVPTGLGNSPLHF. In DNA form, the CDR3 reads TGTGCCAGCAGCGTCCCGACAGGGTTGGGTAATTCACCCCTCCACTTT.

This clone appeared a few times. The chain joins TRBV5-1 to TRBJ2-5; D may be TRBD1 or TRBD2 (5 bases each). Trimming stripped 2 bases from V and 3 bases from J, with 11 bases between. CDR3 length equals 14 residues. CDR1 is SGHRS and CDR2 is YFSETQ in the germline V gene. In DNA form, the CDR3 reads TGCGCCAGCAGCTTCCGGGACGCCAAAGAGACCCAGTACTTC. It translates to CASSFRDAKETQYF.

V and J are TRBV30 and TRBJ1-5, with D hard to call. CDR3 length equals 15 residues. Germline V gene data show CDR1 as GTSNPN and CDR2 as SVGIG (reference sequence). Between the trimmed V and J ends, which lost 1 base and 0 bases, there was a span of 10 bases. The CDR3 reads CAWSGVGYSNQPQHF. The CDR3 nucleotides read TGTGCCTGGAGTGGGGTAGGGTATAGCAATCAGCCCCAGCATTTT.

This chain joins TRBV19 and TRBJ2-7; TRBD1 might be the D (5 bases). This CDR3 has 14 residues. Germline lookup yields CDR1 LNHDA and CDR2 SQIVND (reference sequence). V lost 3 bases, J lost 6 bases, and 15 bases lay in between. The CDR3 reads CASSIAGASGEQYF. The CDR3 DNA sequence: TGTGCCAGTAGTATCGCTGGGGCCTCTGGCGAGCAGTACTTC.

Only one count was recorded for this clone. V and J are TRBV2 and TRBJ2-2; 7 positions agree with TRBD1. After removal of 6 bases from V and 3 bases from J, the junction contained 7 bases not matched to a gene. The CDR3 is 15 amino acids. Germline values: CDR1 SNHLY, CDR2 FYNNEI. CDR3 nucleotide sequence: TGTGCCAGCAGGGCTGACAGGGTTTACACCGGGGAGCTGTTTTTT. Translating gives CASRADRVYTGELFF.

V and J are TRBV27 and TRBJ2-1; D not certain. V was trimmed by 6 bases and J by 7 bases, leaving 10 bases between them. CDR3 size: 12 residues. Germline V gene lookup returns CDR1 MNHEY and CDR2 SMNVEV (reference sequence). CDR3 sequence (DNA): TGTGCCAGCAGGCTTGGCAGTAATGAGCAGTTCTTC. It codes for CASRLGSNEQFF.

The rearrangement uses TRBV2 and TRBJ1-5; 7 nucleotides line up with TRBD1. The junction had 5 bases not matched to a gene; V was cut back by 2 bases and J by 7 bases. Germline CDR1 and CDR2: SNHLY and FYNNEI. CDR3 length: 14 residues. CDR3 DNA: TGTGCCAGCAGTGAACAGGGGGAACGCCAGCCCCAGCATTTT. It codes for CASSEQGERQPQHF. The full variable domain, completed using reference TRBV2 and TRBJ1-5, is EPEVTQTPSHQVTQMGQEVILRCVPISNHLYFYWYRQILGQKVEFLVSFYNNEISEKSEIFDDQFSVERPDGSNFTLKIRSTKLEDSAMYFCASSEQGERQPQHFGDGTRLSIL.

The chain uses TRBV11-2 and TRBJ1-1; 7 nucleotides align to TRBD1. This CDR3 comprises 13 residues. The V gene end was trimmed by 5 bases and the J gene end by 11 bases; junction bases not matched to a gene: 11. The germline CDR1 and CDR2 sequences are SGHAT and FQNNGV. The CDR3 loop reads CASSPRQGLSAFF. The CDR3 DNA follows: TGTGCCAGCAGCCCCCGACAGGGTCTGTCTGCTTTCTTT.

J is TRBJ1-2 and V is TRBV15; D is unclear. The CDR3 is 14 residues long. V lost 0 bases and J lost 1, with 6 bases in between. The germline V gene encodes CDR1 LNHNV and CDR2 YYDKDF (reference sequence). The CDR3 sequence: CATSRDPDNYGYTF. In DNA, the CDR3 is TGTGCCACCAGCAGAGATCCAGATAACTATGGCTACACCTTC.